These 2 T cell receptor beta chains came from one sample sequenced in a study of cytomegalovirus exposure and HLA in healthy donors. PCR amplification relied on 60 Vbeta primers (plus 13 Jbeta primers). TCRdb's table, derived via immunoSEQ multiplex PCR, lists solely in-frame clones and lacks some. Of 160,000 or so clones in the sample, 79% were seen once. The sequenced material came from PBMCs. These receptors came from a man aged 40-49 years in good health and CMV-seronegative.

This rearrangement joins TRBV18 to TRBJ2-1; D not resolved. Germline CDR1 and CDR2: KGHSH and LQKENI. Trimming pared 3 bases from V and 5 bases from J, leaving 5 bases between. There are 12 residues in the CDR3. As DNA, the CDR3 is TGTGCCAGCTCACCTAGTAACAATGAGCAGTTCTTC. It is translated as CASSPSNNEQFF.

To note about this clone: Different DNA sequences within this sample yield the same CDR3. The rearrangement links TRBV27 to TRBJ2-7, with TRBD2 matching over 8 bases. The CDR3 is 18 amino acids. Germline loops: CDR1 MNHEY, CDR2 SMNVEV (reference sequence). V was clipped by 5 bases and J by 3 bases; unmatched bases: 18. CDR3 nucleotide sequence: TGTGCCAGCAGTACTCGCCCTGGCGGGGGGACAAGATTCTACGAGCAGTACTTC. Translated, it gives CASSTRPGGGTRFYEQYF.